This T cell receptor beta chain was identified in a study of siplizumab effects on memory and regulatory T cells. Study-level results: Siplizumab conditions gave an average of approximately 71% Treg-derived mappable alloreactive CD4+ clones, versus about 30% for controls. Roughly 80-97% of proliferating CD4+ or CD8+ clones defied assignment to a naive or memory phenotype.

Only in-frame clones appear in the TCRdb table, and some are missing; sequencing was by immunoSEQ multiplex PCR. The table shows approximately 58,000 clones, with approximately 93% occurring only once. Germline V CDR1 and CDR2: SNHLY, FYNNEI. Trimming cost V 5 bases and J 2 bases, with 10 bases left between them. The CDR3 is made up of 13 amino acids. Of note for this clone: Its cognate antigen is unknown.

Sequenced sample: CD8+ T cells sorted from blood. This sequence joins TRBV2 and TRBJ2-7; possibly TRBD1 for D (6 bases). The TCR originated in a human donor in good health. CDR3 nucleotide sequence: TGTGCCAGCAGTTGGACAGAGGCCTACGAGCAGTACTTC. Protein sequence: CASSWTEAYEQYF.